Below are 32 T cell receptor beta chains sequenced from a single sample in a study of blood T cell repertoires in COVID-19. The protocol was immunoSEQ multiplex PCR, while the TCRdb copy is restricted to in-frame clones and leaves out a portion. Of fewer than 50,000 clones listed, around nine tenths are singletons. The sequenced material came from peripheral blood. These TCRs come from a middle-aged man with COVID-19, enrolled during active disease.

V usage is TRBV24-1 and J usage is TRBJ2-5; no clear D. This CDR3 spans 12 amino acids. CDR1 and CDR2 from the germline V gene are KGHDR and SFDVKD. V was clipped by 8 bases and J by 0 bases, with 6 bases between them. Here the CDR3 reads CATTDYQETQYF. For the CDR3, the DNA is TGTGCCACCACTGACTACCAAGAGACCCAGTACTTC.

CDR3 in DNA: TGTGCCAGCTCACTCGGACAGCTCTACTTCGAGACCCAGTACTTC. It encodes CASSLGQLYFETQYF. V is TRBV18 and J is TRBJ2-5, with TRBD1 as a possible D gene (6 bases). This CDR3 spans 15 amino acids. CDR1 is KGHSH, CDR2 LQKENI, per germline. The V and J ends lost 4 bases and 5 bases respectively, with 17 bases between them.

In its sample, this clone was seen once. The chain is built from TRBV28 and TRBJ2-4; weak D call: TRBD1 (6 bases). The germline V and J ends were trimmed by 3 bases and 6 bases, with 15 bases remaining between them. This CDR3 has 15 residues. CDR1 is MDHEN, CDR2 SYDVKM, per germline. CDR3 coding DNA: TGTGCCAGCAGTTTCTTCCAGGACAGACTAAACATTCAGTACTTC. Translating it yields CASSFFQDRLNIQYF.

The rearrangement joins TRBV9 to TRBJ1-2; 9 bases agree with TRBD1. The junction had 9 bases not matched to a gene; V was cut back by 5 bases and J by 4 bases. In germline, CDR1 is SGDLS, CDR2 YYNGEE. The CDR3 contains 15 residues. In nucleotides, the CDR3 is TGTGCCAGCAGAGGAAGGACAGGGGTTAGCTATGGCTACACCTTC. Protein product: CASRGRTGVSYGYTF.

The rearrangement links TRBV19 to TRBJ1-5, with 9 positions matching TRBD1. V was clipped by 6 bases and J by 2 bases; unmatched bases: 2. Germline loops: CDR1 LNHDA, CDR2 SQIVND (reference sequence). The length of the CDR3 is 14 residues. CDR3: CASRRDRGNQPQHF. The CDR3 DNA reads as TGTGCCAGTAGGAGGGACAGGGGCAATCAGCCCCAGCATTTT.

The chain employs TRBV14 and TRBJ2-1, with 15 positions matching TRBD2. The junction had 11 bases not matched to a gene; V was cut back by 8 bases and J by 0 bases. This CDR3 comprises 19 residues. Germline V CDR1 and CDR2: SGHDN, FVKESK. Here the CDR3 DNA reads TGTGCCAGCGTTGCTGAAGGACTAGCGGGAGGGCCCTCCTACAATGAGCAGTTCTTC. Translation: CASVAEGLAGGPSYNEQFF.

The chain carries TRBV29-1 and TRBJ2-3, with a weak D call TRBD2 (7 bases). Per the germline V gene, CDR1 is SQVTM and CDR2 is ANQGSEA. The V gene lost 2 bases and the J gene lost 2 bases, with 14 bases spanning the gap. The CDR3 is 15 amino acids. The CDR3 sequence: CSVERGEGNTDTQYF. CDR3 coding DNA: TGCAGCGTTGAAAGGGGGGAGGGCAACACAGATACGCAGTATTTT.

This chain joins TRBV24-1 and TRBJ2-3; D gene unclear. Germline-derived CDR1 and CDR2 are KGHDR and SFDVKD. The V end lost 3 bases, the J end lost 6 bases, and 12 bases lay between the germline ends. The CDR3 length is 14 residues. The CDR3 bases are TGTGCCACCAGTGATCCAACCCAGGTGGATACGCAGTATTTT. This translates into CATSDPTQVDTQYF.

The chain carries TRBV6-1 and TRBJ2-3; tentative D call: TRBD2 (7 bases). This CDR3 comprises 14 residues. Trimming took off 2 bases at V and 8 bases at J, with 14 bases between the two ends. The V gene's germline CDR1 is MNHNS and CDR2 SASEGT. The chain's CDR3 is CASSEPTRGGTQYF. Written as DNA, the CDR3 is TGTGCCAGCAGTGAACCAACGAGGGGGGGTACGCAGTATTTT.

The V call is TRBV9, the J call TRBJ2-7; 10 bases are a match to TRBD2. CDR1 and CDR2 from the germline V gene are SGDLS and YYNGEE. After removal of 4 bases from V and 2 bases from J, the junction contained 6 bases not matched to a gene. This CDR3 is 15 amino acids long. CDR3 DNA: TGTGCCAGCAGCTTCGGACTAGCGGAACCCTACGAGCAGTACTTC. It translates to CASSFGLAEPYEQYF. Supplemented by reference TRBV9 and TRBJ2-7, the full variable domain reads DSGVTQTPKHLITATGQRVTLRCSPRSGDLSVYWYQQSLDQGLQFLIQYYNGEERAKGNILERFSAQQFPDLHSELNLSSLELGDSALYFCASSFGLAEPYEQYFGPGTRLTVT.

The V and J genes are TRBV5-1 and TRBJ2-3; 7 bases are a match to TRBD1. This CDR3 has 13 residues. J lost 5 bases, V lost 4 bases, and 4 bases had no gene match. Germline V gene lookup returns CDR1 SGHRS and CDR2 YFSETQ. The CDR3 coding sequence is TGCGCCAGCAGCATCAACAGGGGAGATACGCAGTATTTT. This translates into CASSINRGDTQYF.

This chain connects TRBV4-1 to TRBJ2-1; D gene uncertain. Trimming pared 1 base from V and 9 bases from J, leaving 13 bases between. The CDR3 totals 14 residues. Germline loops: CDR1 MGHRA, CDR2 YSYEKL. The CDR3 sequence: CASSQGLFSSEQFF. In DNA, the CDR3 is TGCGCCAGCAGCCAAGGACTTTTTTCCAGTGAGCAGTTCTTC.

The chain carries TRBV19 and TRBJ2-5; tentatively, D is TRBD2 (6 bases). V was clipped by 2 bases and J by 1 base, with 14 bases between them. The CDR3 has 16 residues. The germline gives CDR1 LNHDA, CDR2 SQIVND (reference sequence). CDR3 nucleotide sequence: TGTGCCAGTAGTATATTCGGCGGAGGGGTCCAAGAGACCCAGTACTTC. Amino acids: CASSIFGGGVQETQYF.

V and J are TRBV2 and TRBJ1-3, with no clear D. This CDR3 spans 14 amino acids. Trimming removed 7 bases at V and 0 bases at J, with 10 bases between. Germline V gene lookup returns CDR1 SNHLY and CDR2 FYNNEI. CDR3 in amino acids: CASIIAPSGNTIYF. The DNA of the CDR3 is TGTGCCAGCATCATAGCTCCCTCTGGAAACACCATATATTTT.

This chain links TRBV7-9 with TRBJ1-4; 7 bases agree with TRBD1. This CDR3 is built from 15 residues. CDR1 and CDR2 (germline): SEHNR, FQNEAQ (reference sequence). Trimming cost V 4 bases and J 7 bases; bases outside gene matches: 9. The CDR3 here is CASSSNRDSLEKLFF. CDR3 coding DNA: TGTGCCAGCAGCTCAAACCGGGACAGCCTTGAAAAACTGTTTTTT.

V is TRBV15 and J is TRBJ2-5; perhaps TRBD2 as D (7 bases). V shed 5 bases and J shed 4 bases, with 17 bases lying between them. This CDR3 has 15 amino acids. Germline loops: CDR1 LNHNV, CDR2 YYDKDF (reference sequence). CDR3 nucleotide sequence: TGTGCCACCAGCCCCGAGGGGGGGCGGGGAGAGACCCAGTACTTC. It specifies CATSPEGGRGETQYF.

This chain links TRBV20-1 with TRBJ1-2, with D unresolved. Per germline, CDR1 DFQATT and CDR2 SNEGSKA (reference sequence). Trimming removed 3 bases from V and 0 bases from J, with 11 bases in between. CDR3 size: 14 residues. CDR3 region: CSASQAPANYGYTF. CDR3 nucleotides: TGCAGTGCTAGTCAAGCCCCTGCTAACTATGGCTACACCTTC.

The rearrangement links TRBV4-2 to TRBJ2-3; D not resolved. V lost 4 bases and J 6 bases, leaving 8 bases between the germline ends. CDR1 is LGHNA, CDR2 YNFKEQ, per germline. The CDR3 extends over 12 amino acids. CDR3 in DNA: TGTGCCAGCAGCCGCCAAAGCGATACGCAGTATTTT. Amino acids: CASSRQSDTQYF.

The chain combines TRBV6-5 with TRBJ2-7; 8 bases are shared with TRBD2. CDR1 is MNHEY, CDR2 SVGAGI, per germline. This CDR3 has 13 residues. Losses at the gene ends were 7 bases for V and 3 bases for J; bases not matched to a gene: 5. CDR3 nucleotides: TGTGCCAGCACCACTAGCGGACGCTACGAGCAGTACTTC. Residues: CASTTSGRYEQYF.

The V call is TRBV5-1, the J call TRBJ2-2; perhaps TRBD2 as D (6 bases). V was shortened by 3 bases and J by 6 bases, with 12 bases between the two germline ends. Looked up from germline, CDR1 is SGHRS and CDR2 is YFSETQ. The CDR3 contains 14 residues. CDR3 sequence (DNA): TGCGCCAGCAGCTGGCGGGGTGGGGCCGGGGAGCTGTTTTTT. Translated: CASSWRGGAGELFF.

This clone was seen only once. The CDR3 DNA is TGTGCCACCCGGACAGCAAGCAATCAGCCCCAGCATTTT. Its protein product is CATRTASNQPQHF. This sequence joins TRBV6-5 and TRBJ1-5; TRBD1 might be the D (6 bases). The CDR3 runs 13 residues. Trimming left V 10 bases short and J 1 base short, with 11 bases between. The germline gives CDR1 MNHEY, CDR2 SVGAGI.

The V gene is TRBV6-5, the J gene TRBJ1-5; unclear D gene. This CDR3 spans 14 amino acids. Looked up from germline, CDR1 is MNHEY and CDR2 is SVGAGI. V was shortened by 7 bases and J by 4 bases, with 14 bases between the two germline ends. CDR3 in DNA: TGTGCCAGCACCTCGGCGGCGGTAAATCAGCCCCAGCATTTT. This encodes CASTSAAVNQPQHF.

V gene TRBV27 combines with J gene TRBJ2-4; D might be TRBD2 (5 bases). V lost 9 bases and J lost 7, with 16 bases in between. In germline, CDR1 is MNHEY, CDR2 SMNVEV (reference sequence). The CDR3 consists of 13 residues. In DNA, the CDR3 is TGTGCCAGAACAGTTAGGGAGTCGAACATTCAGTACTTC. Amino acids: CARTVRESNIQYF.

The chain carries TRBV6-2 or TRBV6-3 and TRBJ2-7; 7 nucleotides match TRBD1. Looked up from germline, CDR1 is MNHEY and CDR2 is SVGEGT. The CDR3 runs 12 residues. The ends lost 6 bases at V and 5 bases at J; junction bases unmatched: 4. CDR3 residues: CASSDRVHEQYF. DNA for the CDR3: TGTGCCAGCAGCGACAGGGTCCACGAGCAGTACTTC.

This clone has only one observation. The chain links TRBV4-1 to TRBJ2-5; 9 nucleotides line up with TRBD2. The CDR3 runs to 15 residues. V was pared by 1 base and J by 5 bases, with 5 bases of the junction left unmatched. From germline, CDR1 is MGHRA and CDR2 YSYEKL. The CDR3 loop reads CASSQGGRASETQYF. CDR3 nucleotides: TGCGCCAGCAGCCAAGGCGGGAGGGCCTCGGAGACCCAGTACTTC.

The chain carries TRBV7-2 and TRBJ2-7; D possibly corresponds to TRBD1 (5 bases). Deletions cut 5 bases from V and 4 bases from J, with 21 bases between. Germline CDR1 and CDR2: SGHTA and FQGNSA. The CDR3 runs to 16 residues. The DNA of the CDR3 is TGTGCCAGCAGCCTTTTTTTCGACAGCCAGTCTTACGAGCAGTACTTC. It yields the protein CASSLFFDSQSYEQYF.

The rearrangement links TRBV11-2 to TRBJ1-2; the match to TRBD1 covers 8 bases. V trimming: 4 bases; J trimming: 7 bases; junction bases outside the gene matches: 11. The germline V gene encodes CDR1 SGHAT and CDR2 FQNNGV. The CDR3 sequence is 15 residues long. CDR3 loop: CASSSPRSQGGGYTF. The CDR3 DNA reads as TGTGCCAGCAGCTCACCTCGATCACAGGGGGGTGGCTACACCTTC.

The sample holds one count of this clone. The V call is TRBV5-1, the J call TRBJ2-3; 11 bases map to TRBD2. Germline values: CDR1 SGHRS, CDR2 YFSETQ. The CDR3 has 17 amino acids. V trimming: 0 bases; J trimming: 3 bases; junction bases outside the gene matches: 6. CDR3 region: CASSLVLAGDLTDTQYF. The CDR3 DNA reads TGCGCCAGCAGCTTGGTACTAGCGGGAGATCTGACAGATACGCAGTATTTT.

DNA of the CDR3: TGTGCCAGCAGCGTCCGACAAGCACAGGGCGAAAAACTGTTTTTT. This codes for CASSVRQAQGEKLFF. J is TRBJ1-4 and V is TRBV13; D possibly corresponds to TRBD1 (6 bases). The CDR3 is 15 residues long. V dropped 5 bases and J dropped 8 bases, with 18 bases sitting between them. The germline V gene has CDR1 PRHDT and CDR2 FYEKMQ (reference sequence).

The V gene is TRBV5-6, the J gene TRBJ1-3, with 8 bases that match TRBD1. In germline, CDR1 is SGHDT, CDR2 YYEEEE. The CDR3 extends over 16 amino acids. J was trimmed by 0 bases and V by 4 bases; bases with no gene match: 6. In DNA, the CDR3 is TGTGCCAGCAGCCCCGGGACAGGCTTCTCTGGAAACACCATATATTTT. Translation gives CASSPGTGFSGNTIYF.

This chain joins TRBV12-5 and TRBJ2-5; 10 bases map to TRBD2. J lost 2 bases, V lost 0 bases, and 0 bases had no gene match. The CDR3 totals 15 residues. Germline values: CDR1 LGHNT, CDR2 FRNRAP. The CDR3 bases are TGTGCTAGTGGTTTGGTAGCGGGAGGGCAAGAGACCCAGTACTTC. It is translated as CASGLVAGGQETQYF.

The rearrangement uses TRBV27 and TRBJ1-5; D possibly corresponds to TRBD1 (5 bases). In germline, CDR1 is MNHEY, CDR2 SMNVEV (reference sequence). The CDR3 spans 15 residues. Trimming removed 11 bases from V and 7 bases from J, with 24 bases in between. In DNA, the CDR3 is TGTGCCGCCGGGGGTCCTAACGACCGGGGACAGCCCCAGCATTTT. Its protein product is CAAGGPNDRGQPQHF.